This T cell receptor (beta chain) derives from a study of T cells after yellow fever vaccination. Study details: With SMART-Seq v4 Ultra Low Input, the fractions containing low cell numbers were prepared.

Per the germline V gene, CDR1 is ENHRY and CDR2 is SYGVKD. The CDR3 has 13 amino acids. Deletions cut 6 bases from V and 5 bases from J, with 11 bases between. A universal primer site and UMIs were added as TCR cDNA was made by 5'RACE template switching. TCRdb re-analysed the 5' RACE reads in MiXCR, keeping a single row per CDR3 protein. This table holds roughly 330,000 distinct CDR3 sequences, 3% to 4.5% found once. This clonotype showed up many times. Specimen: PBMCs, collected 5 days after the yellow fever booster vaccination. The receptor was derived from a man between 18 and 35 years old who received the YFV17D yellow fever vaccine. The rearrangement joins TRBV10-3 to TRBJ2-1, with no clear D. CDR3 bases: TGTGCCATCAGCGGAACGGTTCACAATGAGCAGTTCTTC. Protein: CAISGTVHNEQFF.